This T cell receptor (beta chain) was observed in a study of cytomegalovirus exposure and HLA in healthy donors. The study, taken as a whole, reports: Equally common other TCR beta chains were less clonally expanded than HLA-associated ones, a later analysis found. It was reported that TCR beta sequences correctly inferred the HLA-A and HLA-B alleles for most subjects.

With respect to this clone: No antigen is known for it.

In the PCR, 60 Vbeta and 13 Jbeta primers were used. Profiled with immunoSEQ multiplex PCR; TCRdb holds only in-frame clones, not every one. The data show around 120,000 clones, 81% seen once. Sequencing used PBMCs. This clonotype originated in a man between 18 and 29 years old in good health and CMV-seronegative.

The CDR3 DNA is TGTGCCAGCAGTGAGATGGTCAGGGTTATTTACGAGCAGTACTTC. This codes for CASSEMVRVIYEQYF. The V call is TRBV2, the J call TRBJ2-7, with a possible D match to TRBD1 (5 bases). CDR1 and CDR2 (germline): SNHLY, FYNNEI. The V end was cut by 3 bases, the J end by 4 bases, with 16 bases between. The CDR3 has 15 residues. Filled out from reference TRBV2 and TRBJ2-7, the complete variable domain reads EPEVTQTPSHQVTQMGQEVILRCVPISNHLYFYWYRQILGQKVEFLVSFYNNEISEKSEIFDDQFSVERPDGSNFTLKIRSTKLEDSAMYFCASSEMVRVIYEQYFGPGTRLTVT.